This is a list of T cell receptor beta chains from one sample in a study of cytomegalovirus exposure and HLA in healthy donors. Produced via immunoSEQ multiplex PCR; TCRdb's table is partial and in-frame only. The sample carries some 150,000 clones, over 60% recorded once. Sequenced sample: PBMCs. These TCRs come from a man in his forties in good health and CMV-seronegative. CDR3s leave out the opening cysteine and the closing phenylalanine or tryptophan. The order of the fields is J gene, V gene, D gene, CDR3 protein. D genes are given only for firm matches.

J gene: TRBJ2-1; V gene: TRBV14; D gene: .; CDR3 protein: ARGAHGRNEQF
J gene: TRBJ1-1; V gene: TRBV4-1; D gene: TRBD1; CDR3 protein: ASSQVSGTENTEAF
J gene: TRBJ1-2; V gene: TRBV5-8; D gene: .; CDR3 protein: ASSLVAEAGLGYT
J gene: TRBJ2-1; V gene: TRBV2; D gene: .; CDR3 protein: ASSEDTSWDNEQF
J gene: TRBJ1-4; V gene: TRBV4-1; D gene: .; CDR3 protein: ASSQPAGRNEKLF
J gene: TRBJ1-1; V gene: TRBV7-2; D gene: TRBD1; CDR3 protein: ASSQPGTGGTEAF
J gene: TRBJ1-2; V gene: TRBV6-4; D gene: TRBD1; CDR3 protein: ASSESGQVGANYGYT
J gene: TRBJ1-1; V gene: TRBV9; D gene: TRBD1; CDR3 protein: ASSVGTGLGNTEAF
J gene: TRBJ1-5; V gene: TRBV18; D gene: TRBD1; CDR3 protein: ASSPTGINQPQH
J gene: TRBJ2-7; V gene: TRBV7-8; D gene: TRBD2; CDR3 protein: ASSSRVAGALYEQY
J gene: TRBJ1-4; V gene: TRBV11-2; D gene: .; CDR3 protein: ASSLASFQGEKLF
J gene: TRBJ1-5; V gene: TRBV13; D gene: TRBD1; CDR3 protein: ASSLGMGQGEPQH
J gene: TRBJ2-1; V gene: TRBV5-4; D gene: TRBD2; CDR3 protein: ASSRPGTSAGVWHEQF
J gene: TRBJ2-2; V gene: TRBV5-1; D gene: TRBD1; CDR3 protein: ASSGLGQGAGTGELF
J gene: TRBJ2-2; V gene: TRBV9; D gene: TRBD2; CDR3 protein: ASSVYPAGDTGELF
J gene: TRBJ2-7; V gene: TRBV9; D gene: TRBD1; CDR3 protein: ASSVGPGQPYEQY